A selection of T cell receptor beta chains follows, all from one sample in a study of OX40 agonist ivuxolimab in advanced cancers. Clones were read by immunoSEQ multiplex PCR, and TCRdb kept only the in-frame ones, dropping some. This table has about 63,000 clones, 87% appearing once. The sequencing here drew on CD4+ or CD8+ T cells sorted from blood, taken in a trial of the OX40 agonist ivuxolimab. These receptors all come from an adult with an advanced solid tumor such as melanoma, head and neck, liver or kidney cancer. The CDR3 runs from the conserved cysteine through the conserved F or W. The order of the fields is V gene, D gene, J gene, clone size, CDR3 DNA, CDR3 protein. The D gene is left open where the match is weak. A row's size may be missing; if present it is once, few, many or a size class.

>TRBV9|NA|TRBJ2-6|NA
TGTGCCAGCAGACAGGGTTCTGGGGCCAACGTCCTGACTTTC
CASRQGSGANVLTF
>TRBV19|NA|TRBJ2-2|NA
TGTGCCAGTGGAACCCTGGGCAGGGGAGGTACCGGGGAGCTGTTTTTT
CASGTLGRGGTGELFF
>TRBV7-6|TRBD1|TRBJ2-5|NA
TGTGCCAGCAGCCCGGGACAGGGGGTTGGAGAGACCCAGTACTTC
CASSPGQGVGETQYF
>TRBV10-3|NA|TRBJ2-7|NA
TGTGCCATCAGTGCCGTACTAATCTACGAGCAGTACTTC
CAISAVLIYEQYF
>TRBV7-2|NA|TRBJ2-7|NA
TGTGCCAGCAGCTTAGACAGGGCTGCCTACGAGCAGTACTTC
CASSLDRAAYEQYF
>TRBV5-1|NA|TRBJ2-3|NA
TGCGCCAGCAGCTTGATGGACGGCACAGATACGCAGTATTTT
CASSLMDGTDTQYF
>TRBV29-1|NA|TRBJ1-4|NA
TGCAGCGTCCAGGGGTTTAACGAAAAACTGTTTTTT
CSVQGFNEKLFF
>TRBV2|NA|TRBJ2-1|NA
TGTGCCAGCAGCCAGACAGGAGGTTGGGCCGGGGATGAGCAGTTCTTC
CASSQTGGWAGDEQFF
>TRBV9|NA|TRBJ2-2|NA
TGTGCCAGCAGCCCAGACTTGATCGCGAACACCGGGGAGCTGTTTTTT
CASSPDLIANTGELFF
>TRBV19|NA|TRBJ2-4|NA
TGTGCCAGTAGTACAGGAGGTCTAGCCAAAAACATTCAGTACTTC
CASSTGGLAKNIQYF
>TRBV27|TRBD2|TRBJ2-1|NA
TGTGCCAGCAGTTTATCGTGGACTAGAGACGGCAATGAGCAGTTCTTC
CASSLSWTRDGNEQFF
>TRBV5-1|TRBD2|TRBJ2-7|NA
TGCGCCAGCAAGATTGGACTAGCGGGTACCTACGAGCAGTACTTC
CASKIGLAGTYEQYF
>TRBV28|NA|TRBJ1-3|once
TGTGCCAGCAGTTTCTCCGGGACCCGAGGAGGAAACACCATATATTTT
CASSFSGTRGGNTIYF
>TRBV30|TRBD2|TRBJ2-4|NA
TGTGCCTGGTCCCCGGGGGAGGGCAGGGTCTTTAATGACATTCAGTACTTC
CAWSPGEGRVFNDIQYF
>TRBV21-1|NA|TRBJ1-3|NA
TGTGCCAGGAGCAGGTTCTACTCTGGAAACACCATATATTTT
CARSRFYSGNTIYF
>TRBV7-8|NA|TRBJ1-1|NA
TGTGCCAGCAGCTTAGCAGGGCAGAACACTGAAGCTTTCTTT
CASSLAGQNTEAFF
>TRBV6-5|TRBD2|TRBJ2-1|NA
TGTGCCAGCACAGGGACTAGCGGGAGTAACAATGAGCAGTTCTTC
CASTGTSGSNNEQFF
>TRBV9|NA|TRBJ2-3|once
TGTGCCAGCAGCGTAGAGGGACGAGGGGAGGATACGCAGTATTTT
CASSVEGRGEDTQYF
>TRBV28|NA|TRBJ2-7|NA
TGTGCCAGCAGCCCACTAGCTCCCGAGCAGTACTTC
CASSPLAPEQYF
>TRBV6-5|NA|TRBJ1-5|few
TGTGCCAGCAGTTATGCCGGGTTTAGCAATCAGCCCCAGCATTTT
CASSYAGFSNQPQHF
>TRBV10-3|TRBD1|TRBJ1-4|once
TGTGCCATCGGAGGGGGCGCGGCTAATGAAAAACTGTTTTTT
CAIGGGAANEKLFF
>TRBV7-8|NA|TRBJ2-7|NA
TGTGCCAGCAGCCTAAGCTACGAGCAGTACTTC
CASSLSYEQYF
>TRBV19|TRBD1|TRBJ2-1|NA
TGTGCCAGCAGGGGGCTCAATGAGCAGTTCTTC
CASRGLNEQFF
>TRBV7-8|NA|TRBJ2-5|NA
TGTGCCAGCAGCTACAGCCAAGAGACCCAGTACTTC
CASSYSQETQYF
>TRBV14|NA|TRBJ1-2|NA
TGTGCCAGCAGCCAAGCTCGAAGTAGCCATGGCTACACCTTC
CASSQARSSHGYTF
>TRBV30|TRBD1|TRBJ2-3|few
TGTGCCTGGAGTCGTAGACAGGGCTCGGGCACAGATACGCAGTATTTT
CAWSRRQGSGTDTQYF
>TRBV19|NA|TRBJ2-4|once
TGTGCCAGTAGTCCACTGAGGGGATTTGGGGCCAAAAACATTCAGTACTTC
CASSPLRGFGAKNIQYF
>TRBV7-9|TRBD1|TRBJ2-3|NA
TGTGCCAGCAGCCCGACAGGGGGCAGGACAGATACGCAGTATTTT
CASSPTGGRTDTQYF
>TRBV27|TRBD1|TRBJ2-1|NA
TGTGCCAGCAGCGCCCAGCAGGGGGTATATGAGCAGTTCTTC
CASSAQQGVYEQFF
>TRBV7-2|NA|TRBJ2-1|NA
TGTGCCAGCAGCTTAGTAGCTACCGGCTATGAGCAGTTCTTC
CASSLVATGYEQFF
>TRBV5-1|NA|TRBJ2-2|NA
TGCGCCAGCAGCCGAGAGGGGGCCGGGGAGCTGTTTTTT
CASSREGAGELFF
>TRBV11-1|TRBD1|TRBJ2-1|NA
TGTGCCAGCAGCTTAGGACAGGGGGCTCCTAGAGAGCAGTTCTTC
CASSLGQGAPREQFF
>TRBV9|TRBD2|TRBJ2-4|NA
TGTGCCAGCAGCGGGGGATCTAGCGGGAGTCAAAACATTCAGTACTTC
CASSGGSSGSQNIQYF
>TRBV10-3|NA|TRBJ2-4|NA
TGTGCCATCAGTCTAACAGCCGGAGGTGAAAACATTCAGTACTTC
CAISLTAGGENIQYF